This TCR beta chain appears in the sequencing data of a study of CD8 T cells in ankylosing spondylitis (dated by TCRdb to the late 2010s). About the full investigation: The study profiled T cell receptor beta repertoires in healthy donors and ankylosing spondylitis patients to find disease-linked TCR variants. The whole study cohort included 108 healthy donors and 25 or so ankylosing spondylitis patients. Peripheral blood was sampled, and synovial fluid was additionally collected from ankylosing spondylitis patients.

Sequencer: Illumina HiSeq 2500. Quantitative 5'-RACE with molecular barcodes was the method used to prepare the TCR beta libraries. The paper's data handling went like this. A new computational method, built on a probabilistic model of VDJ rearrangement, was used to identify disease-linked TCR variants. In TCRdb, the public reads were trimmed at Q25 with fastp and aligned with MiXCR, with productive beta chains retained. Rows with one shared CDR3 protein collapse into an entry with the most common genes and DNA. The V and J calls, along with clone size, are taken from TCRdb and not from the paper's own processing. The sample table holds nearly 350,000 distinct CDR3 sequences, of which under 15% were seen once. The ten largest clones capture 1.1% of the sample. Overall study results and their limits: Some motif variants had previously been reported in the synovial fluid and blood of reactive arthritis patients, which suggests shared mechanisms of disease initiation. Blood from ankylosing spondylitis patients appeared to be characterized by a TCR beta motif composed of roughly 8 highly homologous amino acid variants. According to the report, matched synovial fluid samples from ankylosing spondylitis patients were significantly enriched for the disease-linked clones. The disease-linked clones had a CD8+ phenotype and were found at relatively low frequencies in peripheral blood.

This clonotype was recorded many times. Its target antigen remains unknown. There are no base qualities to consult, and no much larger clone falls within one base. Spanning cysteine to phenylalanine, the CDR3 consists of 14 amino acids. Kept here is only the CDR3 DNA, which spans 42 bases and is read in frame from base 1. Relative to germline, V is 0 bases shorter and J is 3 bases shorter, with 6 bases between their ends. CDR1 is given as ENHRY and CDR2 as SYGVKD, both from the germline V gene. This TCR derives from a male donor with ankylosing spondylitis or in good health (not recorded which). The sequence joins TRBV10-3 to TRBJ1-5, with the D gene too uncertain to name. Sequences were obtained from blood, either unsorted or a sorted T cell fraction (not recorded which). The nucleotide sequence reads TGTGCCATCAGTGAGTCGGGGTCCAATCAGCCCCAGCATTTT. It translates to CAISESGSNQPQHF.